Each of the 30 T cell receptor beta chains below was sequenced from the same sample in a study of T cell repertoires in cytomegalovirus infection. Antigen specificity for these receptors is unknown. TCRdb reprocessed the reads via MiXCR and lists one record per CDR3 protein. Of approximately 470,000 distinct CDR3 sequences listed, approximately 42% were seen once; the top ten hold around two fifths. The material sequenced was cultured PBMCs, taken from culture after CMV antigen stimulation. The receptors come from a human donor in good health (CMV status not recorded). Some clones in this sample may be carry-over from other donors' samples.

The chain uses TRBV5-1 and TRBJ2-3, with TRBD1 as a possible D gene (7 bases). The germline V gene encodes CDR1 SGHRS and CDR2 YFSETQ. The CDR3 extends over 17 amino acids. The germline V and J ends were trimmed by 2 bases and 6 bases, with 22 bases remaining between them. The DNA for the CDR3 is TGCGCCAGCAGCTTTCCCCGGGACTCCGAAGGGGGCGATACGCAGTATTTT. Amino acids: CASSFPRDSEGGDTQYF.

This clonotype turned up a few times. The CDR3 DNA follows: TGTGCCAGCAGCTTAGTGGGTGACGGTGAAGCTTTCTTT. Translation: CASSLVGDGEAFF. The chain has TRBV7-8 and TRBJ1-1; D remains ambiguous. Germline CDR1 and CDR2: SGHVS and FQNEAQ. The germline V and J ends were trimmed by 1 base and 7 bases, with 10 bases remaining between them. The CDR3 has 13 amino acids.

The chain joins TRBV4-1 to TRBJ1-2; perhaps TRBD1 as D (6 bases). Germline CDR1 reads MGHRA; CDR2 reads YSYEKL. With 2 bases removed from V and 8 bases from J, the gap between germline ends came to 15 bases. The CDR3 consists of 14 residues. The CDR3 is CASSQIVQGRGYTF. In DNA form, the CDR3 reads TGCGCCAGCAGCCAAATCGTCCAGGGGAGGGGCTACACCTTC.

As concerns this clonotype: One end of the junction is discordant with germline, which a read error may explain. The chain couples TRBV7-2 to TRBJ2-5; TRBD2 matches at 8 bases. There are 15 residues in the CDR3. Per germline, CDR1 SGHTA and CDR2 FQGNSA. The CDR3 protein is CARSLPSGYQETQYF. The CDR3 region has the DNA TGTGCCAGAAGCTTACCTAGCGGGTACCAAGAGACCCAGTACTTC.

This clonotype was seen a few times. As DNA, the CDR3 is TGTGCCAGCACCTCCATGAGGTCGGGAATCGGGGAGCTGTTTTTT. Protein sequence: CASTSMRSGIGELFF. The rearrangement links TRBV6-1 to TRBJ2-2; TRBD2 is a possible D gene (5 bases). This CDR3 contains 15 residues. Germline-derived CDR1 and CDR2 are MNHNS and SASEGT. Trimming took off 7 bases at V and 7 bases at J, with 19 bases between the two ends.

The chain joins TRBV4-1 to TRBJ1-2; D is undetermined. CDR3 size: 15 residues. The ends were cut back, 2 bases at V and 0 bases at J, with 10 bases in the middle. Germline assignment: CDR1 MGHRA and CDR2 YSYEKL. DNA of the CDR3: TGCGCCAGCAGCCAACCGGGAGGTACTAACTATGGCTACACCTTC. Protein: CASSQPGGTNYGYTF.

The genes are TRBV2 and TRBJ1-5; the D is unclear. V was pared by 4 bases and J by 0 bases, with 10 bases between. The CDR3 is made up of 15 amino acids. Germline V CDR1 and CDR2: SNHLY, FYNNEI. CDR3 residues: CASSGHTDSNQPQHF. The DNA for the CDR3 is TGTGCCAGCAGTGGGCACACCGATAGCAATCAGCCCCAGCATTTT. The full variable domain, its missing parts supplied by reference TRBV2 and TRBJ1-5, is EPEVTQTPSHQVTQMGQEVILRCVPISNHLYFYWYRQILGQKVEFLVSFYNNEISEKSEIFDDQFSVERPDGSNFTLKIRSTKLEDSAMYFCASSGHTDSNQPQHFGDGTRLSIL.

This clonotype was counted between two and nine times. The chain combines TRBV6-1 with TRBJ2-1; tentative D call: TRBD1 (5 bases). Germline CDR1 and CDR2: MNHNS and SASEGT. Trimming stripped 5 bases from V and 4 bases from J, with 15 bases between. The CDR3 has 15 amino acids. The CDR3 DNA reads TGTGCCAGCAGTAAGAGTGGGGCCCCATACAATGAGCAGTTCTTC. The encoded protein is CASSKSGAPYNEQFF.

Only a few counts were recorded for this clonotype. This chain joins TRBV7-4 and TRBJ2-2, with 8 bases that match TRBD1. The CDR3 totals 17 residues. CDR1 is SGHVT, CDR2 SQSDAQ, per germline. After removal of 7 bases from V and 1 base from J, the junction contained 11 bases not matched to a gene. The DNA for the CDR3 is TGTGCCAGCACACCGGACCCGGGACAGGAGAACACCGGGGAGCTGTTTTTT. This sequence encodes CASTPDPGQENTGELFF.

V usage is TRBV6-5 and J usage is TRBJ1-1, with D possibly matching TRBD1 (6 bases). The V end lost 0 bases, the J end lost 6 bases, and 11 bases lay between the germline ends. This CDR3 comprises 14 residues. Germline CDR1 MNHEY, CDR2 SVGAGI. CDR3 protein: CASSYSRGASEAFF. The DNA for the CDR3 is TGTGCCAGCAGTTACTCAAGGGGGGCATCTGAAGCTTTCTTT.

In its sample, this clonotype was seen once. The chain combines TRBV20-1 with TRBJ2-3, with D possibly being TRBD1 (6 bases). CDR3 size: 14 residues. Trimming removed 1 base from V and 0 bases from J, with 8 bases in between. Per the germline V gene, CDR1 is DFQATT and CDR2 is SNEGSKA (reference sequence). CDR3 in DNA: TGCAGTGCTAGAGGGACAGCTAGCACAGATACGCAGTATTTT. Protein sequence: CSARGTASTDTQYF.

The rearrangement uses TRBV6-6 and TRBJ1-3; 7 positions match TRBD1. J gave up 0 bases and V 2 bases, and 19 bases lay outside the gene matches. This CDR3 region has 21 residues. Looked up from germline, CDR1 is MNHNY and CDR2 is SVGAGI (reference sequence). The CDR3 is CASSYNRGRGIPQGSGNTIYF. The CDR3 coding sequence is TGTGCCAGCAGTTACAACAGGGGAAGGGGGATACCCCAGGGCTCTGGAAACACCATATATTTT.

This clonotype was observed at least ten times. This sequence joins TRBV7-2 and TRBJ2-2; perhaps TRBD2 as D (6 bases). V lost 2 bases and J 7 bases, leaving 14 bases between the germline ends. This CDR3 is 15 amino acids long. Germline loops: CDR1 SGHTA, CDR2 FQGNSA. Here the CDR3 DNA reads TGTGCCAGCAGCTTATTGTCGGGAGCTGGCGGGGAGCTGTTTTTT. This gives the protein CASSLLSGAGGELFF.

The V gene is TRBV6-5, the J gene TRBJ2-3; tentative D call: TRBD1 (5 bases). Germline lookup yields CDR1 MNHEY and CDR2 SVGAGI. The V gene lost 5 bases and the J gene lost 6 bases, with 15 bases spanning the gap. CDR3 length: 14 amino acids. CDR3 sequence: CASSKGVFSDTQYF. The CDR3 coding sequence is TGTGCCAGCAGTAAAGGGGTATTCAGTGATACGCAGTATTTT.

The V gene is TRBV6-1, the J gene TRBJ2-3; D ambiguous. The CDR3 loop spans 14 amino acids. V shed 7 bases and J shed 0 bases, with 11 bases lying between them. CDR1 MNHNS and CDR2 SASEGT come from the germline V gene. CDR3 nucleotide sequence: TGTGCCAGCACCTCAGGTACTAGCACAGATACGCAGTATTTT. Translated, it gives CASTSGTSTDTQYF.

This clonotype came up a few times. The rearrangement links TRBV5-5 to TRBJ1-2, with 10 bases matching TRBD1. Germline V gene lookup returns CDR1 SGHKS and CDR2 YYEKEE (reference sequence). The ends lost 4 bases at V and 5 bases at J; junction bases unmatched: 11. The CDR3 length is 16 residues. Here the CDR3 reads CASSLEPGTGEYGYTF. CDR3 DNA: TGTGCCAGCAGCCTAGAACCCGGGACAGGGGAGTATGGCTACACCTTC.

Only a few counts were recorded for this clonotype. The chain joins TRBV7-8 to TRBJ2-2; TRBD2 matches at 15 bases. J was trimmed by 5 bases and V by 5 bases; bases with no gene match: 15. The CDR3 is 20 residues long. Per germline, CDR1 SGHVS and CDR2 FQNEAQ. The CDR3 is CASSQPGLAGGTVGTGELFF. The CDR3 bases are TGTGCCAGCAGCCAACCGGGACTAGCGGGAGGCACAGTCGGGACCGGGGAGCTGTTTTTT.

The chain employs TRBV12-3 or TRBV12-4 and TRBJ2-7; no clear D gene. V was cut by 6 bases and J by 3 bases, with 15 bases left in between. The CDR3 contains 14 residues. CDR3 sequence (DNA): TGTGCCAGCAGCACGGACGGGCCCATCTACGAGCAGTACTTC. Encoded protein: CASSTDGPIYEQYF.

The rearrangement links TRBV7-2 to TRBJ2-7, with TRBD2 identical over 10 bases. This CDR3 is built from 15 residues. Germline V gene sequence: CDR1 SGHTA, CDR2 FQGNSA. The junction had 8 bases not matched to a gene; V was cut back by 5 bases and J by 4 bases. The CDR3 DNA reads as TGTGCCAGCAGCCGAACTAGCGGGGCCCGTTACGAGCAGTACTTC. This encodes CASSRTSGARYEQYF.

In this sample, this clonotype turned up many times. This chain connects TRBV7-2 to TRBJ1-5; D remains ambiguous. Germline-derived CDR1 and CDR2 are SGHTA and FQGNSA. The CDR3 is made up of 16 amino acids. V was cut by 5 bases and J by 2 bases, with 16 bases left in between. In DNA, the CDR3 is TGTGCCAGCAGCCCTTCCCCGTGGTTGGGCAATCAGCCCCAGCATTTT. It is translated as CASSPSPWLGNQPQHF.

The V gene is TRBV4-2, the J gene TRBJ2-7; 10 nucleotides line up with TRBD2. CDR3 length equals 17 residues. Germline CDR1 reads LGHNA; CDR2 reads YNFKEQ. J gave up 2 bases and V 0 bases, and 7 bases lay outside the gene matches. The CDR3 DNA reads TGTGCCAGCAGCCAAGAAGCGGGGGGGCTTTCGACCTACGAGCAGTACTTC. This gives the protein CASSQEAGGLSTYEQYF.

CDR3 sequence: CSARQRGATYEQYF. CDR3 bases: TGCAGTGCTAGACAGCGGGGAGCCACCTACGAGCAGTACTTC. The V call is TRBV20-1, the J call TRBJ2-7; TRBD2 matches 7 bases. V lost 2 bases to trimming and J lost 2 bases; unmatched junction nucleotides: 6. Germline V gene data show CDR1 as DFQATT and CDR2 as SNEGSKA (reference sequence). The CDR3 has 14 amino acids.

Concerning this clonotype: This may be a read error, as it is one base from a much larger clone. The CDR3 here is CASSLIPTDTQYF. CDR3 nucleotides: TGTGCCAGCAGCTTAATCCCCACAGATACGCAGTATTTT. The rearrangement uses TRBV7-6 and TRBJ2-3; no definite D call. The ends were cut back, 2 bases at V and 2 bases at J, with 5 bases in the middle. CDR1 and CDR2 from the germline V gene are SGHVS and FNYEAQ. The CDR3 extends over 13 amino acids. The whole variable domain, filled in from reference TRBV7-6 and TRBJ2-3, reads GAGVSQSPRYKVTKRGQDVALRCDPISGHVSLYWYRQALGQGPEFLTYFNYEAQQDKSGLPNDRFSAERPEGSISTLTIQRTEQRDSAMYRCASSLIPTDTQYFGPGTRLTVL.

The V call is TRBV7-2, the J call TRBJ1-4; TRBD1 agrees at 7 bases. The CDR3 is 15 amino acids. The trim removed 5 bases at V and 7 bases at J, leaving 10 bases unmatched. Germline V gives CDR1 SGHTA, CDR2 FQGNSA. CDR3 DNA: TGTGCCAGCAGCCCGTACAGGGGAGGCGGTGAAAAACTGTTTTTT. This sequence encodes CASSPYRGGGEKLFF. Complete variable domain (other parts from reference TRBV7-2 and TRBJ1-4): GAGVSQSPSNKVTEKGKDVELRCDPISGHTALYWYRQSLGQGLEFLIYFQGNSAPDKSGLPSDRFSAERTGGSVSTLTIQRTQQEDSAVYLCASSPYRGGGEKLFFGSGTQLSVL.

The rearrangement links TRBV14 to TRBJ2-7; tentatively, D is TRBD1 (7 bases). The CDR3 is 13 amino acids. V shed 8 bases and J shed 2 bases, with 13 bases lying between them. Germline CDR1 and CDR2: SGHDN and FVKESK. CDR3 nucleotides: TGTGCCAGCGCGCGCAGGGGGGCCTACGAGCAGTACTTC. Amino acids: CASARRGAYEQYF.

The chain carries TRBV19 and TRBJ1-4, with D hard to call. Trimming removed 5 bases from V and 0 bases from J, with 10 bases in between. The CDR3 length is 15 residues. CDR1 and CDR2 (germline): LNHDA, SQIVND (reference sequence). In DNA form, the CDR3 reads TGTGCCAGTAGTTCGTGGGGTGCAACTAATGAAAAACTGTTTTTT. It translates to CASSSWGATNEKLFF.

The chain's CDR3 is CATSILADQETQYF. CDR3 DNA sequence: TGTGCCACCAGCATACTAGCGGATCAAGAGACCCAGTACTTC. This rearrangement joins TRBV15 to TRBJ2-5, with 8 bases lining up with TRBD2. The CDR3 spans 14 residues. V shed 4 bases, J shed 2 bases, and the junction held 3 bases outside the gene matches. Germline loops: CDR1 LNHNV, CDR2 YYDKDF (reference sequence).

V gene TRBV7-6 combines with J gene TRBJ2-1, with D possibly matching TRBD2 (5 bases). The CDR3 extends over 13 amino acids. Trimming removed 1 base at V and 7 bases at J, with 8 bases between. Germline V lookup: CDR1 SGHVS, CDR2 FNYEAQ. Here the CDR3 reads CASSLGTRNEQFF. For the CDR3, the DNA is TGTGCCAGCAGCTTAGGTACTAGGAATGAGCAGTTCTTC.

This clonotype came up a few times. This chain connects TRBV7-2 to TRBJ2-7; D not resolved. The CDR3 is made up of 13 amino acids. Germline V gives CDR1 SGHTA, CDR2 FQGNSA. Trimming removed 3 bases at V and 5 bases at J, with 11 bases between. In nucleotides, the CDR3 is TGTGCCAGCAGCTTGGCAGGTTCCCACGAGCAGTACTTC. This translates into CASSLAGSHEQYF. The complete variable domain, with remaining parts taken from reference TRBV7-2 and TRBJ2-7, reads GAGVSQSPSNKVTEKGKDVELRCDPISGHTALYWYRQSLGQGLEFLIYFQGNSAPDKSGLPSDRFSAERTGGSVSTLTIQRTQQEDSAVYLCASSLAGSHEQYFGPGTRLTVT.

This clonotype has more than one count but fewer than ten. The chain has TRBV7-2 and TRBJ2-3, with TRBD1 matching over 9 bases. The CDR3 is 14 residues long. Germline V gene data show CDR1 as SGHTA and CDR2 as FQGNSA. J was trimmed by 5 bases and V by 3 bases; bases with no gene match: 3. The CDR3 loop reads CASSLDRGVDTQYF. CDR3 in DNA: TGTGCCAGCAGCTTGGACAGGGGCGTAGATACGCAGTATTTT.